What follows is one TCR beta chain and its context. What it binds is not known. This CDR3 has 16 amino acids. The junction had 7 bases not matched to a gene; V was cut back by 5 bases and J by 0 bases. Germline values: CDR1 MDHEN, CDR2 SYDVKM. The PCR employed 60 Vbeta primers together with 13 Jbeta primers. Using immunoSEQ multiplex PCR, the repertoire was profiled, and TCRdb retains in-frame clones only, with some absent. This table holds 110,000 to 150,000 clones, about a tenth found once. The sample comes from a study of cytomegalovirus exposure and HLA in healthy donors. In the study overall: A prior analysis found 117 million unique TCR beta sequences from approximately 200 million T cells. Study-level points and caveats: For most subjects, TCR beta sequences were reported to predict HLA-A and HLA-B alleles with accuracy.

The receptor was derived from a male donor in good health and CMV-seronegative. V usage is TRBV28 and J usage is TRBJ2-1, with 7 bases fitting TRBD2. The sequenced sample consisted of PBMCs. Here the CDR3 reads CASSPWSGNSYNEQFF. CDR3 nucleotides: TGTGCCAGCAGTCCCTGGAGCGGGAACTCCTACAATGAGCAGTTCTTC.